This T cell receptor beta chain was observed in a study of cytomegalovirus exposure and HLA in healthy donors. General observations from the study: The authors judged a highly shared variant cluster likely a sequencing artifact. Cytomegalovirus-associated status was assigned to fewer than 200 TCR beta chains. Most TCR sequences were uncommon, yet certain public TCRs appeared in many donors. It was only CMV serostatus that was available as immune exposure information.

Remarks on this clone: The target antigen is unknown.

PCR used 60 Vbeta primers and 13 Jbeta primers. TCRdb keeps only in-frame clones here, not all; method: immunoSEQ multiplex PCR. This sample carries about 140,000 clones, around 78% of them seen once, and the ten largest clones take less than 3%. This sequence was found in a male donor in good health and CMV-seronegative. Material for sequencing was PBMCs.

CDR3 sequence reads: CASSLSGQGMSPLHF. CDR3 DNA sequence: TGTGCCAGCAGCTTGTCTGGACAGGGTATGTCACCCCTCCACTTT. V usage is TRBV5-4 and J usage is TRBJ1-6, with 8 positions matching TRBD1. The CDR3 loop spans 15 amino acids. The V gene's germline CDR1 is SGHNT and CDR2 YYREEE (reference sequence). V gave up 1 base and J gave up 10 bases; unmatched junction bases: 7.